The 25 T cell receptor beta chains below were found in one sample sequenced in a study of blood T cell repertoires in COVID-19. Clones were sequenced by immunoSEQ multiplex PCR, and TCRdb holds only the in-frame ones, with some missing. The table has fewer than 500,000 clones, 87% seen once. The sequencing input was PBMCs or T cells enriched from blood (not recorded which). The origin of the receptors is a man aged 25-45 years who had recovered from COVID-19.

The DNA for the CDR3 is TGTGCCAGCAGCGCCATAGCGGGGGATTCCTACAATGAGCAGTTCTTC. Translated, it gives CASSAIAGDSYNEQFF. The V and J genes are TRBV9 and TRBJ2-1; 9 bases agree with TRBD2. The CDR3 has 16 amino acids. Germline CDR1 SGDLS, CDR2 YYNGEE. V was pared by 3 bases and J by 1 base, with 5 bases of the junction left unmatched.

The chain combines TRBV30 with TRBJ1-2, with 7 nucleotides matching TRBD1. The germline V gene encodes CDR1 GTSNPN and CDR2 SVGIG (reference sequence). The CDR3 extends over 13 amino acids. V lost 5 bases and J lost 4; bases outside the gene matches: 7. CDR3 bases: TGTGCCTGGGTAATCGGGACAGCCTATGGCTACACCTTC. Translation: CAWVIGTAYGYTF. The variable domain in full, completed from reference TRBV30 and TRBJ1-2, reads SQTIHQWPATLVQPVGSPLSLECTVEGTSNPNLYWYRQAAGRGLQLLFYSVGIGQISSEVPQNLSASRPQDRQFILSSKKLLLSDSGFYLCAWVIGTAYGYTFGSGTRLTVV.

The CDR3 DNA follows: TGTGCCAGCAGTTTAGCCGGGAAAAACATTCAGTACTTC. Translating it yields CASSLAGKNIQYF. The chain carries TRBV27 and TRBJ2-4; D remains unclear. Germline loops: CDR1 MNHEY, CDR2 SMNVEV (reference sequence). The CDR3 loop spans 13 amino acids. Trimming took 2 bases from V and 4 from J, leaving 6 bases between them.

The chain couples TRBV20-1 to TRBJ1-5, with no clear D. The germline CDR1 and CDR2 sequences are DFQATT and SNEGSKA (reference sequence). The ends were cut back, 5 bases at V and 4 bases at J, with 18 bases in the middle. This CDR3 is built from 15 residues. The CDR3 coding sequence is TGCAGTGCTGGTGAAGCAGCGATTAAGAATCAGCCCCAGCATTTT. This translates into CSAGEAAIKNQPQHF.

The chain has TRBV9 and TRBJ2-2; 11 nucleotides agree with TRBD1. Trimming removed 2 bases from V and 4 bases from J; junction bases left unmatched: 4. CDR1 and CDR2 from the germline V gene are SGDLS and YYNGEE. The CDR3 is 16 amino acids. The chain's CDR3 is CASSVYGQGATGELFF. CDR3 sequence (DNA): TGTGCCAGCAGCGTTTATGGACAGGGGGCCACCGGGGAGCTGTTTTTT.

The chain is built from TRBV11-3 and TRBJ2-7; D is undetermined. Germline values: CDR1 SGHNT, CDR2 YENEEA. The CDR3 is made up of 14 amino acids. Between the trimmed V and J ends, which lost 1 base and 2 bases, there was a span of 9 bases. The CDR3 sequence is CASSLGHDTYEQYF. The CDR3 region has the DNA TGTGCCAGCAGCTTAGGACATGATACCTACGAGCAGTACTTC.

This clone was detected only once. This chain connects TRBV10-3 to TRBJ1-5, with D perhaps matching TRBD1 (5 bases). The V end was cut by 5 bases, the J end by 0 bases, with 11 bases between. Germline CDR1 reads ENHRY; CDR2 reads SYGVKD. The CDR3 extends over 15 amino acids. CDR3 residues: CAISYDRSSNQPQHF. The CDR3 DNA reads as TGTGCCATCAGTTACGACAGAAGTAGCAATCAGCCCCAGCATTTT.

The chain is built from TRBV19 and TRBJ1-1; D may be TRBD1 (6 bases). Trimming removed 0 bases at V and 4 bases at J, with 15 bases between. The length of the CDR3 is 16 residues. The germline V gene encodes CDR1 LNHDA and CDR2 SQIVND (reference sequence). This chain's CDR3 is CASSIDGGQGSTEAFF. CDR3 coding DNA: TGTGCCAGTAGTATAGACGGGGGGCAAGGTTCCACTGAAGCTTTCTTT. The complete variable domain, with remaining parts taken from reference TRBV19 and TRBJ1-1, reads DGGITQSPKYLFRKEGQNVTLSCEQNLNHDAMYWYRQDPGQGLRLIYYSQIVNDFQKGDIAEGYSVSREKKESFPLTVTSAQKNPTAFYLCASSIDGGQGSTEAFFGQGTRLTVV.

The CDR3, as DNA: TGCGCCAGCAGCCAGACACGACAGGGGGGCTTCGAGCAGTACTTC. Encoded protein: CASSQTRQGGFEQYF. The chain uses TRBV4-1 and TRBJ2-7; TRBD1 agrees at 9 bases. V trimming: 3 bases; J trimming: 6 bases; junction bases outside the gene matches: 9. CDR3 length equals 15 residues. Germline lookup yields CDR1 MGHRA and CDR2 YSYEKL.

This chain links TRBV12-3 or TRBV12-4 with TRBJ1-1; D uncertain. V was cut by 4 bases and J by 11 bases, with 14 bases left in between. The CDR3 length is 12 residues. The CDR3 loop is CASSYAQLGAFF. The CDR3 nucleotides are TGTGCCAGCAGTTATGCACAGTTGGGCGCTTTCTTT.

J is TRBJ1-2 and V is TRBV4-1; possible D gene TRBD1, 5 bases. The CDR3 has 15 amino acids. V was shortened by 1 base and J by 4 bases, with 13 bases between the two germline ends. The germline CDR1 and CDR2 sequences are MGHRA and YSYEKL. CDR3 sequence (DNA): TGCGCCAGCAGCCAAGGGCAGGGTGGATTCTATGGCTACACCTTC. This codes for CASSQGQGGFYGYTF.

This clone was seen a few times. This chain uses TRBV18 with TRBJ1-6; TRBD1 aligns across 11 bases. V lost 2 bases, J lost 16 bases, and 10 bases stayed unmatched. Germline CDR1 and CDR2: KGHSH and LQKENI. This CDR3 spans 15 amino acids. This CDR3 is CASSPLAGQGGWLHF. CDR3 DNA sequence: TGTGCCAGCTCACCATTGGCGGGACAGGGGGGCTGGCTCCACTTT.

The chain is built from TRBV12-3 or TRBV12-4 and TRBJ1-1; no definite D call. The CDR3 consists of 11 residues. Trimming took off 5 bases at V and 7 bases at J, with 8 bases between the two ends. The CDR3 spells CASSLLVEAFF. The CDR3 nucleotides are TGTGCCAGCAGTCTATTGGTTGAAGCTTTCTTT.

The CDR3 loop is CASSYGDWGYQPQHF. The DNA for the CDR3 is TGTGCCAGCAGTTACGGGGACTGGGGGTATCAGCCCCAGCATTTT. V and J are TRBV6-2 or TRBV6-3 and TRBJ1-5; tentative D call: TRBD1 (5 bases). The V end lost 2 bases, the J end lost 5 bases, and 13 bases lay between the germline ends. Germline CDR1 reads MNHEY; CDR2 reads SVGEGT. The CDR3 extends over 15 amino acids.

This sequence joins TRBV18 and TRBJ2-5; 9 nucleotides line up with TRBD1. Germline lookup yields CDR1 KGHSH and CDR2 LQKENI. The CDR3 length is 16 residues. V dropped 4 bases and J dropped 5; count of bases not matched to a gene: 11. The CDR3 nucleotides are TGTGCCAGCTCACTCAACAGGGGGCGGATAGGGGAGACCCAGTACTTC. It translates to CASSLNRGRIGETQYF. The full variable domain, in which reference TRBV18 and TRBJ2-5 provide the parts outside the CDR3, is NAGVMQNPRHLVRRRGQEARLRCSPMKGHSHVYWYRQLPEEGLKFMVYLQKENIIDESGMPKERFSAEFPKEGPSILRIQQVVRGDSAAYFCASSLNRGRIGETQYFGPGTRLLVL.

The chain links TRBV6-2 or TRBV6-3 to TRBJ1-6; 10 bases agree with TRBD1. J gave up 10 bases and V 5 bases, and 11 bases lay outside the gene matches. Germline CDR1 and CDR2: MNHEY and SVGEGT. The CDR3 loop spans 16 amino acids. The CDR3 here is CASSHPLGQGLSPLHF. The CDR3 DNA sequence: TGTGCCAGCAGTCACCCACTGGGACAGGGGCTGTCACCCCTCCACTTT.

This rearrangement joins TRBV9 to TRBJ1-1; possible D gene TRBD1, 5 bases. The germline CDR1 and CDR2 sequences are SGDLS and YYNGEE. The V and J ends lost 0 bases and 2 bases respectively, with 11 bases between them. This CDR3 region has 15 residues. The CDR3 sequence is CASSVGVQANTEAFF. The CDR3 nucleotides read TGTGCCAGCAGCGTAGGGGTACAGGCAAACACTGAAGCTTTCTTT.

J is TRBJ2-7 and V is TRBV29-1; 8 nucleotides line up with TRBD1. The junction had 14 bases not matched to a gene; V was cut back by 7 bases and J by 6 bases. CDR1 and CDR2 (germline): SQVTM, ANQGSEA. The CDR3 covers 14 residues. CDR3 sequence reads: CSARRAGGPPEQYF. CDR3 nucleotides: TGCAGCGCTAGACGGGCAGGGGGCCCTCCCGAGCAGTACTTC.

This sequence joins TRBV30 and TRBJ1-2; 7 positions agree with TRBD1. With 8 bases clipped from V and 6 bases from J, the junction kept 9 bases outside the gene matches. Per germline, CDR1 GTSNPN and CDR2 SVGIG (reference sequence). The CDR3 has 12 amino acids. CDR3 amino acids: CALAQGINGYTF. CDR3 DNA: TGTGCCCTCGCACAGGGGATTAATGGCTACACCTTC.

The CDR3 protein is CASSRAGDEQYF. The CDR3 bases are TGCGCCAGCAGCCGCGCGGGGGACGAGCAGTACTTC. This chain uses TRBV5-1 with TRBJ2-7; 7 bases are shared with TRBD2. The CDR3 sequence is 12 residues long. V was clipped by 4 bases and J by 5 bases; unmatched bases: 3. Germline V gene data show CDR1 as SGHRS and CDR2 as YFSETQ. Filled out from reference TRBV5-1 and TRBJ2-7, the complete variable domain reads KAGVTQTPRYLIKTRGQQVTLSCSPISGHRSVSWYQQTPGQGLQFLFEYFSETQRNKGNFPGRFSGRQFSNSRSEMNVSTLELGDSALYLCASSRAGDEQYFGPGTRLTVT.

The rearrangement links TRBV9 to TRBJ2-5; TRBD1 matches 7 bases. CDR3 size: 14 residues. V lost 0 bases, J lost 4 bases, and 3 bases stayed unmatched. Germline values: CDR1 SGDLS, CDR2 YYNGEE. In DNA form, the CDR3 reads TGTGCCAGCAGCGTAGTTGGGACAGCAGAGACCCAGTACTTC. Its translation is CASSVVGTAETQYF.

The chain couples TRBV18 to TRBJ1-1, with D unclear. Trimming took off 3 bases at V and 5 bases at J, with 7 bases between the two ends. Per the germline V gene, CDR1 is KGHSH and CDR2 is LQKENI. CDR3 length equals 12 residues. The CDR3 sequence: CASSPPQTEAFF. CDR3 sequence (DNA): TGTGCCAGCTCACCCCCTCAGACTGAAGCTTTCTTT.

This chain joins TRBV25-1 and TRBJ1-4; D gene ambiguous. Germline V gene lookup returns CDR1 MGHDK and CDR2 SYGVNS. The germline V and J ends were trimmed by 6 bases and 12 bases, with 11 bases remaining between them. The CDR3 covers 11 residues. DNA for the CDR3: TGTGCCAGCAGAACATATCGGGAACTGTTTTTT. Its translation: CASRTYRELFF.

The gene calls are TRBV10-3 and TRBJ2-3; TRBD1 matches 8 bases. V shed 6 bases and J 3 bases; nucleotides not matched to a gene: 11. Per germline, CDR1 ENHRY and CDR2 SYGVKD. CDR3 length: 16 amino acids. The CDR3 here is CAIRPSDREGTDTQYF. DNA of the CDR3: TGTGCCATCAGACCTTCGGACAGGGAAGGAACAGATACGCAGTATTTT.

This chain joins TRBV27 and TRBJ1-2, with D maybe TRBD1 (6 bases). CDR1 is MNHEY and CDR2 is SMNVEV in the germline V gene (reference sequence). The germline V and J ends were trimmed by 10 bases and 4 bases, with 13 bases remaining between them. The CDR3 covers 12 residues. DNA of the CDR3: TGTGCCACCGCCCAGGGGAGCTATGGCTACACCTTC. This codes for CATAQGSYGYTF.